One sample yielded the 5 T cell receptor beta chains listed below, sequenced in a study of T-cell reconstitution after alpha-beta-depleted transplantation in children. Using unique molecular identifiers, the investigators prepared the TCRbeta library. TCRdb fed the PCR reads into MiXCR, producing one record per CDR3 protein. This repertoire shows roughly 340,000 distinct CDR3 sequences, around 15% found once; its top ten account for about 41%. The starting material was PBMCs, mostly from graft donor cells, obtained 360 days after TCRalphabeta/CD19-depleted stem cell transplant. The origin of the receptors is a male patient between 2 and 9 years old who had a stem cell transplant for acute lymphoblastic leukemia, so the T cells may come from the graft donor.

This clonotype was detected only a few times. CDR3 coding DNA: TGTGCCAGCAGCGGCCGGGACAGGGGTATCAATGAGCAGTTCTTC. This gives the protein CASSGRDRGINEQFF. This rearrangement joins TRBV7-9 to TRBJ2-1; 10 bases agree with TRBD1. The germline gives CDR1 SEHNR, CDR2 FQNEAQ (reference sequence). The CDR3 is made up of 15 amino acids. V dropped 5 bases and J dropped 6; count of bases not matched to a gene: 7.

This clonotype was seen only a few times. V is TRBV27 and J is TRBJ2-1, with 13 bases lining up with TRBD2. There are 16 residues in the CDR3. The ends lost 2 bases at V and 4 bases at J; junction bases unmatched: 2. Germline CDR1 is MNHEY and CDR2 is SMNVEV (reference sequence). CDR3 coding DNA: TGTGCCAGCAGTTTAGAGGGACTAGCGGGGTACAATGAGCAGTTCTTC. This translates into CASSLEGLAGYNEQFF.

A few counts support this clonotype. This chain joins TRBV4-3 and TRBJ1-1; perhaps TRBD1 as D (6 bases). From germline, CDR1 is LGHNA and CDR2 YSLEER. V dropped 1 base and J dropped 3 bases, with 12 bases sitting between them. The CDR3 is 15 residues long. The CDR3 loop is CASSQGLTGYTEAFF. CDR3 in DNA: TGCGCCAGCAGCCAAGGCCTTACAGGGTACACTGAAGCTTTCTTT.

This clonotype was seen more than once but under ten times. The chain is built from TRBV27 and TRBJ1-2; maybe TRBD1 (5 bases). Germline V gene data show CDR1 as MNHEY and CDR2 as SMNVEV (reference sequence). This CDR3 comprises 13 residues. The V gene lost 6 bases and the J gene lost 7 bases, with 15 bases spanning the gap. The CDR3 spells CASRGPWDGGYTF. In DNA form, the CDR3 reads TGTGCCAGCAGGGGACCCTGGGATGGTGGCTACACCTTC.

Regarding this clonotype: Here the CDR3 omits its conserved ending phenylalanine or tryptophan, so a read error is the likely source. This sequence joins TRBV6-1 and TRBJ1-2; D is possibly TRBD1 (5 bases). The germline V and J ends were trimmed by 7 bases and 2 bases, with 14 bases remaining between them. In germline, CDR1 is MNHNS, CDR2 SASEGT. The CDR3 consists of 14 residues. The CDR3 DNA sequence: TGTGCCAGCACCCTGGGGCGGTTCAACTATGGCTACACCTCC. Its protein is CASTLGRFNYGYTS.